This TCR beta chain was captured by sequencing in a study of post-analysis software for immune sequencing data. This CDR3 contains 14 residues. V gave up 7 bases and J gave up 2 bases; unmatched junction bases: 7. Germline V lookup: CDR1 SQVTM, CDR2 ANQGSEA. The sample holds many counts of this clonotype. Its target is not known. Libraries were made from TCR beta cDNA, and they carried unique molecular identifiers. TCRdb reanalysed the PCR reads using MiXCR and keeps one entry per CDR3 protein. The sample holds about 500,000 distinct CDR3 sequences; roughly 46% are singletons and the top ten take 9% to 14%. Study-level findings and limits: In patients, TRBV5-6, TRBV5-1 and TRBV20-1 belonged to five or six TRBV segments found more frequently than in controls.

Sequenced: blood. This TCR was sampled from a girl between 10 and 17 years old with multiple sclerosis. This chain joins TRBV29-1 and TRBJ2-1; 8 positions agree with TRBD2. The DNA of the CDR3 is TGCAGCGCTGACCGGGAGGGGGCCTACAATGAGCAGTTCTTC. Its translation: CSADREGAYNEQFF.